This TCR beta chain appears in the sequencing data of a study of blood T cell repertoires in COVID-19. The wider study: From the United States, Italy and Spain came samples of acute and convalescent COVID-19. Sources were T cells, B-cell-depleted T cells, or PBMCs; the material itself was cDNA or gDNA.

Original data processing: It was from reference gene primer amplification that nucleated cell counts were estimated. Method: immunoSEQ multiplex PCR; TCRdb's copy keeps in-frame clones and lacks some. That table furnishes V, J and clone size, whereas the DNA furnished D and trimming. The sample contains under 300,000 clones, around 82% of which appear only once. This TCR came from a woman aged 80 or older with active or convalescent COVID-19. Sequenced material: peripheral blood.

DNA of the CDR3: TGTGCCAGCAGTTTCTATCCCGGAAACACCATATATTTT. Translated, it gives CASSFYPGNTIYF. This chain connects TRBV28 to TRBJ1-3; D unresolved. Trimming stripped 3 bases from V and 4 bases from J, with 7 bases between. The germline V gene encodes CDR1 MDHEN and CDR2 SYDVKM. The length of the CDR3 is 13 residues.